Following are 7 T cell receptor beta chains from one sample sequenced in a study of T cells in Graves' hyperthyroidism and ophthalmopathy. Amplification of TCR beta CDR3 regions was performed using RNA transcripts as template. The TCR CDR3 first-round RT-PCR relied on the HTBI primer set. One entry per CDR3 protein, called by TCRdb with MiXCR from the multiplex PCR reads. The sample shows about 690,000 distinct CDR3 sequences, 17% of them seen only once. The material sequenced was blood. The receptors shown here come from a middle-aged man with Graves' hyperthyroidism.

This clonotype was counted ten times or more. This sequence joins TRBV20-1 and TRBJ1-5, with D possibly being TRBD1 (5 bases). The germline CDR1 and CDR2 sequences are DFQATT and SNEGSKA (reference sequence). V shed 1 base and J shed 5 bases, with 9 bases lying between them. The CDR3 totals 13 residues. CDR3: CSARGGVDQPQHF. The CDR3 DNA sequence: TGCAGTGCTAGAGGAGGGGTTGATCAGCCCCAGCATTTT.

The chain carries TRBV12-5 and TRBJ2-1; TRBD1 matches at 7 bases. This CDR3 has 14 residues. V lost 9 bases to trimming and J lost 7 bases; unmatched junction nucleotides: 12. Germline V gives CDR1 LGHNT, CDR2 FRNRAP. The CDR3 here is CASTSDREVNEQFF. The DNA of the CDR3 is TGTGCTAGCACGAGCGACAGGGAAGTGAATGAGCAGTTCTTC.

This clonotype showed up many times. J is TRBJ1-1 and V is TRBV7-9; no clear D gene. Germline assignment: CDR1 SEHNR and CDR2 FQNEAQ (reference sequence). CDR3 size: 15 residues. Trimming shortened V by 0 bases and J by 1 base, and 9 bases separated the two germline ends. CDR3 sequence reads: CASSLARDQNTEAFF. CDR3 nucleotide sequence: TGTGCCAGCAGCTTAGCAAGGGATCAGAACACTGAAGCTTTCTTT.

The chain uses TRBV24-1 and TRBJ2-1, with 9 positions matching TRBD2. CDR1 is KGHDR, CDR2 SFDVKD, per germline. With V trimmed by 9 bases and J by 0 bases, 5 bases remained unmatched. This CDR3 comprises 15 residues. The chain's CDR3 is CATGASGDSYNEQFF. CDR3 in DNA: TGTGCCACCGGCGCTAGCGGGGACTCCTACAATGAGCAGTTCTTC.

The chain joins TRBV28 to TRBJ2-7; D possibly uses TRBD1 or TRBD2 (6 bases each). V was cut by 5 bases and J by 9 bases, with 23 bases left in between. The germline V gene encodes CDR1 MDHEN and CDR2 SYDVKM. The CDR3 covers 15 residues. The CDR3 loop is CASSPGDGGRLMQYF. The CDR3 DNA sequence: TGTGCCAGCAGTCCCGGGGATGGGGGGCGCTTAATGCAGTACTTC. Together with reference TRBV28 and TRBJ2-7, the CDR3 gives the full variable domain: DVKVTQSSRYLVKRTGEKVFLECVQDMDHENMFWYRQDPGLGLRLIYFSYDVKMKEKGDIPEGYSVSREKKERFSLILESASTNQTSMYLCASSPGDGGRLMQYFGPGTRLTVT.

This clonotype showed up many times. The rearrangement joins TRBV28 to TRBJ2-3; TRBD2 might be the D (6 bases). V shed 4 bases and J shed 4 bases, with 15 bases lying between them. Per the germline V gene, CDR1 is MDHEN and CDR2 is SYDVKM. CDR3 length: 15 residues. The CDR3 DNA sequence: TGTGCCAGCAGTTCCCCCTGGACTATTTCAGATACGCAGTATTTT. Amino acids: CASSSPWTISDTQYF.

The chain couples TRBV5-1 to TRBJ2-5; 9 bases align to TRBD1. CDR3 size: 17 residues. The V segment lost 3 bases and the J segment 3 bases; nucleotides outside the gene matches: 12. Germline CDR1 SGHRS, CDR2 YFSETQ. The CDR3 bases are TGCGCCAGCAGCTCCCCCCGGGACAGGGATTACAAAGAGACCCAGTACTTC. Its translation is CASSSPRDRDYKETQYF.